This T cell receptor beta chain is from a study of blood T cell repertoires in COVID-19. Study-level background: Sites in the United States, Italy and Spain provided acute and convalescent COVID-19 samples. PBMCs, B-cell-depleted T cells, or T cells provided the cDNA or gDNA that made up the material.

Per the germline V gene, CDR1 is LGHDT and CDR2 is YNNKEL (reference sequence). Losses at the gene ends were 6 bases for V and 8 bases for J; bases not matched to a gene: 6. The CDR3 has 13 amino acids. Original processing methods: Amplification of reference gene primers was used by the study to estimate nucleated cell counts. Sequencing was performed with immunoSEQ multiplex PCR; in TCRdb, only in-frame clones are kept and a portion is missing. V, J and clone size derive from that table, while D and trimming were established from the DNA sequence. Among tens of thousands of clones, 77% were seen once, and the ten largest hold 2% to 2.5%. Seattle enrolled patients during active infection and tracked them longitudinally.

The TCR sequence derives from a man between 70 and 80 years old with COVID-19, enrolled during active disease. This chain joins TRBV3-1 (or the pseudogene TRBV3-2) and TRBJ1-2; TRBD1 matches 10 bases. The sequenced sample was peripheral blood. For the CDR3, the DNA is TGTGCCAGCAGTGACAGGGGGCTGCGAGGCTACACCTTC. As protein: CASSDRGLRGYTF.